These T cell receptor beta chains were read from a single sample in a study of blood T cells in healthy people across ages. TCRdb reanalysed the 5' RACE reads using MiXCR and keeps one entry per CDR3 protein. Of 2 million or so distinct CDR3 sequences listed, around 48% are singletons. Sequencing was carried out using blood. These receptors all stem from a woman between 40 and 55 years old in good health. Each CDR3 is given with its conserved first and last residue. Each record gives: clone size, V gene, J gene, D gene, CDR3 length, CDR3 protein, CDR3 DNA. A D gene is named only where the DNA matches it firmly. The size entry is marked missing in some rows and otherwise reads once, few, many or a size class.

>NA|TRBV6-1|TRBJ2-6|NA|17
CASSDYSIRSGANVLTF
TGTGCCAGCAGTGATTACTCCATTCGCTCTGGGGCCAACGTCCTGACTTTC
>NA|TRBV6-2/TRBV6-3|TRBJ1-2|TRBD1|14
CASREQGAFYGYTF
TGTGCCAGCAGAGAACAGGGGGCCTTCTATGGCTACACCTTC
>NA|TRBV20-1|TRBJ2-7|NA|13
CSALSGGTYEQYF
TGCAGTGCCCTCTCAGGAGGGACCTACGAGCAGTACTTC
>NA|TRBV29-1|TRBJ1-2|NA|13
CSVLEGFNYGYTF
TGCAGCGTTTTGGAGGGGTTTAACTATGGCTACACCTTC
>NA|TRBV4-3|TRBJ1-2|NA|14
CASARGGGASGYTF
TGCGCCAGCGCTCGAGGGGGGGGCGCCTCTGGCTACACCTTC
>NA|TRBV6-2/TRBV6-3|TRBJ2-7|NA|18
CASSSTVPGTELTYEQYF
TGTGCCAGCAGTTCGACCGTCCCCGGGACGGAACTCACCTACGAGCAGTACTTC
>NA|TRBV25-1|TRBJ1-4|NA|15
CASSEDSKTYEKLFF
TGTGCCAGCAGTGAGGACAGCAAAACCTATGAAAAACTGTTTTTT
>NA|TRBV6-2/TRBV6-3|TRBJ2-7|NA|12
CASSQQRYEQYF
TGTGCCAGCAGTCAACAGCGGTACGAGCAGTACTTC
>few|TRBV6-2/TRBV6-3|TRBJ2-4|NA|14
CASSYSTRGNIQYF
TGTGCCAGCAGTTACTCGACCAGGGGTAACATTCAGTACTTC
>NA|TRBV11-2|TRBJ2-7|NA|20
CASSLFVFSGPAPMRNEQYF
TGTGCCAGCAGCTTATTTGTCTTTAGCGGCCCAGCACCGATGCGCAACGAGCAGTACTTC
>few|TRBV12-3/TRBV12-4|TRBJ2-5|NA|13
CASRSGLQETQYF
TGTGCCAGCAGGTCTGGACTACAAGAGACCCAGTACTTC
>few|TRBV4-3|TRBJ2-3|TRBD1|18
CASSQEAGQGRSADTQYF
TGCGCCAGCAGCCAAGAAGCGGGACAGGGAAGGAGCGCAGATACGCAGTATTTT
>NA|TRBV19|TRBJ1-5|TRBD1|15
CASPRQDRDNQPQHF
TGTGCCAGTCCCCGTCAGGACAGGGACAATCAGCCCCAGCATTTT
>NA|TRBV6-6|TRBJ2-7|NA|13
CASREAGGYEQYF
TGTGCCAGCCGCGAAGCCGGGGGATACGAGCAGTACTTC
>once|TRBV28|TRBJ2-3|TRBD2|18
CASTELLGTSDEADTQYF
TGTGCCAGCACCGAACTACTCGGGACTAGCGATGAGGCAGATACGCAGTATTTT
>few|TRBV21-1|TRBJ2-2|NA|15
CASCGQWVYTGELFF
TGTGCCAGCTGCGGACAGTGGGTGTACACCGGGGAGCTGTTTTTT
>NA|TRBV4-3|TRBJ2-5|NA|17
CASSQDRRYGAGETQYF
TGCGCCAGCAGCCAAGATAGACGATATGGGGCTGGGGAGACCCAGTACTTC
>NA|TRBV3-1|TRBJ1-6|NA|15
CASSQDVFTGSPLHF
TGTGCCAGCAGCCAAGATGTGTTCACGGGTTCACCCCTCCACTTT
>NA|TRBV12-3/TRBV12-4|TRBJ1-6|TRBD1|16
CASTQGAAGVNSPPHF
TGTGCCAGCACCCAGGGGGCGGCAGGGGTAAATTCACCCCCCCACTTT
>NA|TRBV6-1|TRBJ2-7|NA|14
CASRESQGGYEQYF
TGTGCCAGCAGGGAGAGTCAGGGAGGCTACGAGCAGTACTTC
>NA|TRBV28|TRBJ1-5|NA|14
CASSPQWGDQPQHF
TGTGCCAGCAGCCCACAGTGGGGGGATCAGCCCCAGCATTTT
>NA|TRBV27|TRBJ2-3|NA|13
CASMSRSTDTQYF
TGTGCCAGCATGAGCAGGAGCACAGATACGCAGTATTTT
>NA|TRBV5-5|TRBJ1-1|NA|16
CASSDRTVRLNTEAFF
TGTGCCAGCAGCGACCGGACAGTCAGATTGAACACTGAAGCTTTCTTT
>NA|TRBV6-1|TRBJ2-7|NA|15
CASSDLPGPWAEQYF
TGTGCCAGCAGTGACCTTCCGGGCCCCTGGGCCGAGCAGTACTTC
>NA|TRBV12-3/TRBV12-4|TRBJ2-5|TRBD1|15
CASSSYIDRDGTQYF
TGTGCCAGCAGTTCCTACATAGACAGGGACGGGACCCAGTACTTC
>few|TRBV20-1|TRBJ2-4|NA|15
CSAPPGRGLENIQYF
TGCAGTGCTCCTCCCGGAAGGGGCTTGGAAAACATTCAGTACTTC
>NA|TRBV2|TRBJ2-3|NA|13
CASTRRSTDTQYF
TGTGCCAGCACCAGGAGGTCTACAGATACGCAGTATTTT
>NA|TRBV6-6|TRBJ2-3|NA|17
CASSAAVIATSTDTQYF
TGTGCCAGCAGTGCCGCCGTAATCGCCACTAGCACAGATACGCAGTATTTT
>NA|TRBV4-3|TRBJ2-3|NA|15
CASSQDLSMADTQYF
TGCGCCAGCAGCCAAGATCTCTCCATGGCAGATACGCAGTATTTT
>once|TRBV12-3/TRBV12-4|TRBJ2-1|TRBD2|15
CASSLAGGPYNERFF
TGTGCCAGCAGCCTAGCGGGGGGGCCTTACAATGAGCGGTTCTTC
>NA|TRBV12-3/TRBV12-4|TRBJ2-5|NA|18
CASSFALQGSELKETQYF
TGTGCCAGCAGTTTCGCCCTACAGGGATCTGAACTGAAAGAGACCCAGTACTTC
>NA|TRBV7-2|TRBJ2-7|NA|16
CASSLPRTVTIYEQYF
TGTGCCAGCAGCTTGCCCAGGACGGTTACAATCTACGAGCAGTACTTC
>NA|TRBV5-6|TRBJ1-2|NA|14
CASSARDTNYGYTF
TGTGCCAGCAGCGCCCGGGACACTAACTATGGCTACACCTTC
>NA|TRBV4-1|TRBJ2-7|NA|13
CASSQDTKGKQYF
TGCGCCAGCAGCCAAGATACGAAGGGGAAGCAGTACTTC
>once|TRBV12-3/TRBV12-4|TRBJ2-1|TRBD2|15
CASNFGLAGVNEQFF
TGTGCCAGCAATTTCGGTCTAGCGGGGGTTAATGAGCAGTTCTTC
>NA|TRBV7-2|TRBJ1-4|TRBD1|14
CASSLLAGGGKLFF
TGTGCCAGCAGCTTACTGGCAGGGGGCGGAAAACTGTTTTTT
>few|TRBV2|TRBJ2-5|NA|13
CASTEGLQETQYF
TGTGCCAGCACTGAGGGGTTACAAGAGACCCAGTACTTC
>NA|TRBV7-7|TRBJ1-2|TRBD1|16
CASSLVRDRGLHGYTF
TGTGCTAGCAGCTTAGTCCGGGACAGGGGGCTCCATGGCTACACCTTC
>once|TRBV4-3|TRBJ2-1|TRBD2|15
CASSQEARGGDEQFF
TGCGCCAGCAGCCAAGAGGCACGGGGGGGCGATGAGCAGTTCTTC
>NA|TRBV20-1|TRBJ2-7|NA|15
CSARGYGTDSYEQYF
TGCAGTGCTAGAGGGTATGGGACGGATTCCTACGAGCAGTACTTC
>NA|TRBV6-2/TRBV6-3|TRBJ2-1|NA|14
CASRGSCSYNEQFF
TGTGCCAGCAGAGGTAGCTGCTCATACAATGAGCAGTTCTTC
>NA|TRBV12-3/TRBV12-4|TRBJ2-1|NA|15
CASSLDRAINNEQFF
TGTGCCAGCAGTCTAGACAGAGCTATAAACAATGAGCAGTTCTTC
>NA|TRBV6-2/TRBV6-3|TRBJ1-5|NA|13
CASTGTLNQPQHF
TGTGCCAGCACCGGGACACTCAATCAGCCCCAGCATTTT
>NA|TRBV20-1|TRBJ2-2|NA|17
CSARDSGRVSNTGELFF
TGCAGTGCTAGAGATTCGGGCAGGGTGTCGAACACCGGGGAGCTGTTTTTT
>NA|TRBV18|TRBJ2-6|NA|18
CASSPVDTTYSGANVLTF
TGTGCCAGCTCACCAGTGGACACTACCTACTCTGGGGCCAACGTCCTGACTTTC
>once|TRBV28|TRBJ1-4|NA|16
CASSSPLTGLGEKLFF
TGTGCCAGCAGCTCCCCCTTGACGGGTCTAGGGGAAAAACTGTTTTTT
>once|TRBV7-3|TRBJ2-3|NA|12
CASSAVRDTQYF
TGTGCCAGCAGCGCGGTCAGGGATACGCAGTATTTT
>NA|TRBV7-6|TRBJ2-7|TRBD2|19
CASSLVAASGGMVYNEQYF
TGTGCCAGCAGCTTAGTCGCGGCTAGCGGGGGGATGGTATACAATGAGCAGTACTTC
>few|TRBV12-3/TRBV12-4|TRBJ2-5|NA|13
CASAMGAQETQYF
TGTGCCAGCGCAATGGGGGCCCAAGAGACCCAGTACTTC
>NA|TRBV4-3|TRBJ2-7|NA|15
CASSQGTQGTYEQYF
TGCGCCAGCAGCCAAGGTACTCAGGGCACCTACGAGCAGTACTTC
>few|TRBV7-9|TRBJ2-5|TRBD2|15
CASSLPALARETQYF
TGTGCCAGCAGCTTACCGGCACTAGCGCGAGAGACCCAGTACTTC